Described below is a single T cell receptor (beta chain) sequence and its context. How the authors handled the data: Estimation of nucleated cell counts relied on the amplification of reference gene primers. Method: immunoSEQ multiplex PCR; TCRdb's copy keeps in-frame clones and lacks some. The V and J calls and clone size come from that table; D and trimming were worked out from the DNA. The sample yields around 150,000 clones, about 90% seen once. This CDR3 has 14 residues. From germline, CDR1 is KGHDR and CDR2 SFDVKD. The V gene lost 4 bases and the J gene lost 3 bases, with 9 bases spanning the gap. The sample comes from a study of blood T cell repertoires in COVID-19. Study in general: Specimens from acute and convalescent COVID-19 originated in the United States, Italy and Spain.

This receptor was obtained from a woman aged 55-70 years with active or convalescent COVID-19. The gene calls are TRBV24-1 and TRBJ2-1; maybe TRBD2 (6 bases). Sequenced sample: peripheral blood. In DNA form, the CDR3 reads TGTGCCACCAGTGACCGGACTAACTACAATGAGCAGTTCTTC. This gives the protein CATSDRTNYNEQFF.